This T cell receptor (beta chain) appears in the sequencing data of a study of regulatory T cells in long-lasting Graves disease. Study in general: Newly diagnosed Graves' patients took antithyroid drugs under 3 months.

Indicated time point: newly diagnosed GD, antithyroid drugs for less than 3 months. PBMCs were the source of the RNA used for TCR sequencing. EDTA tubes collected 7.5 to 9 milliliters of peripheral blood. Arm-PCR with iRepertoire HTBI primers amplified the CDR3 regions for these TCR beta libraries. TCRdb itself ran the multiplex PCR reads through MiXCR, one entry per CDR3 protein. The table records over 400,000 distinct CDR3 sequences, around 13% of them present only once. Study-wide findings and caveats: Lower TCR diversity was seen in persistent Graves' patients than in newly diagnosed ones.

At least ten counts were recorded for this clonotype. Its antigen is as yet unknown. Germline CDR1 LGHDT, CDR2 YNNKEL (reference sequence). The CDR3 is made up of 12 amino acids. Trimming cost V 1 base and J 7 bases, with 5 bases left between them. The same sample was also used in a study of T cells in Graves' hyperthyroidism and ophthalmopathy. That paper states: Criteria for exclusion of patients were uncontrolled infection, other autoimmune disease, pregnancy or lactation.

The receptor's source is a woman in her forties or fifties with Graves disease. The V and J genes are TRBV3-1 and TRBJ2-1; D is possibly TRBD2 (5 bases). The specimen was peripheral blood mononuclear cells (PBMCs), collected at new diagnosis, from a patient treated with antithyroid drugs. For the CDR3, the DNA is TGTGCCAGCAGCCAAGTAGCGAATGAGCAGTTCTTC. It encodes CASSQVANEQFF.